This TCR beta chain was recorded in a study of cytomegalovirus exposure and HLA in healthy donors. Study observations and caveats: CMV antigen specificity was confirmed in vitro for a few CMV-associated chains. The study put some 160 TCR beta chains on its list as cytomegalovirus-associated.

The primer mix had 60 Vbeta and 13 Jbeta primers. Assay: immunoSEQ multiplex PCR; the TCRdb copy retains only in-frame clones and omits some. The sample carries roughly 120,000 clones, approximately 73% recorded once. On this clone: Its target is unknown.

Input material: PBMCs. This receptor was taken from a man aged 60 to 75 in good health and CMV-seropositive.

The CDR3 DNA is TGTGCCAGCAGCTGGGCGGGGACAGGGGGGAGGGAGCAGTACTTC. Protein sequence: CASSWAGTGGREQYF. The V and J genes are TRBV5-6 and TRBJ2-7, with 11 bases identical to TRBD1. CDR3 size: 15 residues. Looked up from germline, CDR1 is SGHDT and CDR2 is YYEEEE. V gave up 3 bases and J gave up 7 bases; unmatched junction bases: 9.